Listed below are T cell receptor beta chains from one sample, sequenced in a study of blood T cell repertoires in COVID-19. The method was immunoSEQ multiplex PCR; TCRdb's version includes in-frame clones alone and lacks a portion of them. The table records 25,000 to 35,000 clones, about nine tenths of them present only once. The sample consisted of peripheral blood. These receptors all come from a human donor with active COVID-19. The donor label of this sample is uncertain. Both conserved end residues are part of each CDR3. D genes are given only for firm matches. Not every row has a clone size; where given, it reads once, few, many or a size class.

V gene	CDR3 length	D gene	clone size	J gene	CDR3 protein	CDR3 DNA
TRBV3-1/TRBV3-2	12	-	once	TRBJ2-1	CASSQAGNEQFF	TGTGCCAGCAGCCAAGCGGGGAATGAGCAGTTCTTC
TRBV12-3/TRBV12-4	13	TRBD2	-	TRBJ2-7	CASGYGLAGTKYF	TGTGCCAGCGGGTATGGACTAGCGGGAACAAAGTACTTC
TRBV2	15	TRBD1	once	TRBJ1-4	CASSYGTGGGEKLFF	TGTGCCAGCAGTTACGGGACAGGGGGAGGTGAAAAACTGTTTTTT
TRBV9	17	-	once	TRBJ2-7	CASSVVSWSLRLYEQYF	TGTGCCAGCAGCGTAGTGTCCTGGAGCCTTCGACTTTACGAGCAGTACTTC
TRBV27	14	TRBD1	-	TRBJ1-2	CASSHGQGTGGYTF	TGTGCCAGCAGTCACGGACAGGGGACCGGTGGCTACACCTTC
TRBV5-6	16	TRBD2	-	TRBJ2-1	CASSPTGLAPRDEQFF	TGTGCCAGCAGCCCTACGGGACTAGCACCCAGGGATGAGCAGTTCTTC
TRBV3-1/TRBV3-2	14	-	-	TRBJ2-1	CASSRNPSEDEQFF	TGTGCCAGCAGCCGTAACCCCTCCGAGGATGAGCAGTTCTTC
TRBV6-4	14	-	few	TRBJ1-2	CASTPEAGSYGYTF	TGTGCCAGCACCCCGGAAGCAGGGTCCTATGGCTACACCTTC
TRBV3-1/TRBV3-2	16	-	-	TRBJ2-2	CASSQDLTVNTGELFF	TGTGCCAGCAGCCAAGACTTGACAGTAAACACCGGGGAGCTGTTTTTT
TRBV27	13	-	-	TRBJ2-3	CASSSLSTDTQYF	TGTGCCAGCAGTTCGTTGAGCACAGATACGCAGTATTTT
TRBV19	14	TRBD2	-	TRBJ2-1	CASSTRLAANEQFF	TGTGCCAGTAGTACCAGACTAGCGGCCAATGAGCAGTTCTTC
TRBV7-3	19	TRBD2	-	TRBJ2-1	CASSLKGEKLAGLYNEQFF	TGTGCCAGCAGCTTAAAAGGAGAAAAACTAGCGGGGTTGTACAATGAGCAGTTCTTC
TRBV24-1	15	-	-	TRBJ1-5	CATSDPGGGNQPQHF	TGTGCCACCAGTGACCCCGGGGGGGGCAATCAGCCCCAGCATTTT
TRBV15	15	-	-	TRBJ2-2	CATSRDARGTGELFF	TGTGCCACCAGCAGAGATGCTAGAGGGACCGGGGAGCTGTTTTTT
TRBV28	16	-	-	TRBJ2-3	CASSSNSGLWADTQYF	TGTGCCAGCAGTTCCAATTCCGGACTATGGGCAGATACGCAGTATTTT
TRBV11-2	13	-	-	TRBJ1-2	CASSSQINYGYTF	TGTGCCAGCAGCTCACAAATTAACTATGGCTACACCTTC
TRBV5-5	16	TRBD1	-	TRBJ1-4	CASRTGGPGFGEKLFF	TGTGCCAGCCGAACAGGGGGCCCCGGGTTTGGGGAAAAACTGTTTTTT
TRBV24-1	15	-	-	TRBJ2-5	CATSDSRAAGETQYF	TGTGCCACCAGTGACTCCAGGGCGGCTGGGGAGACCCAGTACTTC
TRBV9	12	-	once	TRBJ2-2	CASSRNTGELFF	TGTGCCAGCAGCCGGAACACCGGGGAGCTGTTTTTT
TRBV7-8	13	TRBD2	once	TRBJ2-1	CASTRAGPNEQFF	TGTGCCAGCACCCGAGCGGGGCCCAATGAGCAGTTCTTC
TRBV6-2/TRBV6-3	14	-	-	TRBJ1-1	CASSPHLVNTEAFF	TGTGCCAGCAGTCCACACCTAGTAAACACTGAAGCTTTCTTT
TRBV27	14	TRBD1	-	TRBJ2-7	CASSNRGLFYEQYF	TGTGCCAGCAGCAACAGGGGGCTTTTCTACGAGCAGTACTTC
TRBV6-9	16	TRBD1	-	TRBJ2-7	CASSGDRRGDTYEQYF	TGTGCCAGCAGTGGGGACAGAAGGGGCGACACCTACGAGCAGTACTTC
TRBV5-5	15	-	few	TRBJ2-7	CASSLGGGISYEQYF	TGTGCCAGCAGCTTGGGGGGCGGGATCTCCTACGAGCAGTACTTC
TRBV11-3	15	-	-	TRBJ2-1	CASSKGGTNYNEQFF	TGTGCCAGCAGCAAGGGAGGGACAAACTACAATGAGCAGTTCTTC
TRBV19	14	-	once	TRBJ1-2	CASSIGQEGYGYTF	TGTGCCAGTAGTATTGGCCAGGAAGGCTATGGCTACACCTTC
TRBV30	15	TRBD1	-	TRBJ2-3	CAWSVTTGVADTQYF	TGTGCCTGGAGTGTAACGACAGGGGTCGCAGATACGCAGTATTTT
TRBV7-2	13	-	-	TRBJ2-7	CASSLEATYEQYF	TGTGCCAGCAGCTTAGAAGCGACCTACGAGCAGTACTTC
TRBV4-3	15	-	-	TRBJ1-4	CASSQGSGENEKLFF	TGCGCCAGCAGCCAAGGGTCGGGGGAGAACGAAAAACTGTTTTTT
TRBV19	14	TRBD1	-	TRBJ2-1	CASTLTGGSNEQFF	TGTGCCAGTACTTTGACAGGGGGTAGCAATGAGCAGTTCTTC
TRBV12-3/TRBV12-4	11	-	once	TRBJ2-5	CASSFLETQYF	TGTGCCAGCAGTTTCTTGGAGACCCAGTACTTC
TRBV28	15	TRBD1	few	TRBJ2-1	CASSFFGTGYNEQFF	TGTGCCAGCAGCTTCTTCGGGACAGGCTACAATGAGCAGTTCTTC
TRBV15	16	-	-	TRBJ2-2	CATSRDQGANTGELFF	TGTGCCACCAGCAGAGATCAAGGGGCGAACACCGGGGAGCTGTTTTTT
TRBV28	11	-	-	TRBJ1-1	CASSSRFEAFF	TGTGCCAGCTCCTCTAGATTTGAAGCTTTCTTT
TRBV19	16	-	-	TRBJ1-3	CASSMLGRRGTNTIYF	TGTGCCAGTAGTATGTTGGGCCGACGGGGTACTAACACCATATATTTT
TRBV4-1	16	TRBD1	-	TRBJ1-2	CASSLGQGALGYGYTF	TGCGCCAGCAGCCTGGGACAGGGGGCTCTGGGCTATGGCTACACCTTC
TRBV7-9	17	TRBD1	-	TRBJ1-6	CASSPNKRQGAGSPLHF	TGTGCCAGCAGCCCAAACAAAAGACAGGGGGCTGGTTCACCCCTCCACTTT
TRBV10-3	12	TRBD1	once	TRBJ2-7	CAIRQGFDEQYF	TGTGCCATCAGACAGGGGTTCGACGAGCAGTACTTC
TRBV28	13	-	-	TRBJ1-2	CASSPPGFYGYTF	TGTGCCAGCAGTCCGCCGGGATTCTATGGCTACACCTTC
TRBV27	13	-	-	TRBJ2-7	CASSLTVAGEQYF	TGTGCCAGCAGTTTAACGGTAGCTGGCGAGCAGTACTTC
TRBV7-9	15	-	-	TRBJ2-7	CASSSLYRQHHEQYF	TGTGCCAGCAGCTCCCTTTACCGACAGCACCACGAGCAGTACTTC
TRBV5-4	15	TRBD2	once	TRBJ2-7	CASSPSGRGSYEQYF	TGTGCCAGCAGCCCTAGCGGGAGGGGGTCCTACGAGCAGTACTTC
TRBV10-3	14	-	-	TRBJ2-7	CAISLQGLGAEQYF	TGTGCCATCAGCCTCCAGGGGCTGGGAGCCGAGCAGTACTTC
TRBV4-1	14	-	-	TRBJ2-2	CASMGPGETGELFF	TGCGCCAGCATGGGTCCGGGGGAGACCGGGGAGCTGTTTTTT
TRBV19	14	-	-	TRBJ2-7	CASSYGRSSYEQYF	TGTGCCAGTAGTTATGGGAGAAGCTCCTACGAGCAGTACTTC
TRBV5-6	16	TRBD1	few	TRBJ1-2	CASSLSGQGIVYGYTF	TGTGCCAGCAGCTTATCTGGACAGGGAATTGTTTATGGCTACACCTTC
TRBV5-4	14	-	-	TRBJ1-3	CASSPTVTGNTIYF	TGTGCCAGCAGCCCGACAGTGACCGGAAACACCATATATTTT
TRBV5-4	17	TRBD1	-	TRBJ2-1	CASRQTGVRGLYNEQFF	TGTGCCAGCAGGCAAACAGGGGTGAGGGGCTTATACAATGAGCAGTTCTTC
TRBV6-1	15	TRBD1	-	TRBJ1-2	CASSEATGTNYGYTF	TGTGCCAGCAGTGAAGCGACAGGGACTAACTATGGCTACACCTTC
TRBV2	13	-	-	TRBJ1-5	CASNLKHNQPQHF	TGTGCCAGCAATCTGAAACACAATCAGCCCCAGCATTTT
TRBV5-4	18	TRBD2	-	TRBJ2-7	CASSLGRLAGGSSYEQYF	TGTGCCAGCAGCTTGGGTAGGTTAGCGGGAGGAAGTTCCTACGAGCAGTACTTC
TRBV5-1	15	TRBD1	-	TRBJ1-2	CASSSGIGGNYGYTF	TGCGCCAGCAGCTCGGGTATAGGGGGCAACTATGGCTACACCTTC
TRBV28	16	TRBD1	-	TRBJ1-5	CASSIGQGSYNQPQHF	TGTGCCAGCAGTATAGGACAGGGATCGTACAATCAGCCCCAGCATTTT
TRBV24-1	18	-	once	TRBJ2-7	CATSDQLGFHGVTYEQYF	TGTGCCACCAGTGATCAGTTGGGTTTTCACGGGGTCACCTACGAGCAGTACTTC
TRBV6-5	13	TRBD1	-	TRBJ1-2	CASSYSGGRGYTF	TGTGCCAGCAGTTACTCAGGGGGCCGTGGCTACACCTTC
TRBV12-3/TRBV12-4	12	-	-	TRBJ2-3	CASSFGKDTQYF	TGTGCCAGCAGTTTCGGGAAAGATACGCAGTATTTT
TRBV2	14	TRBD2	few	TRBJ2-7	CASGAREASYEQYF	TGTGCCAGCGGGGCCCGGGAGGCCTCCTACGAGCAGTACTTC
TRBV11-1	15	TRBD2	once	TRBJ2-2	CASSFGGSGTGELFF	TGTGCCAGCAGCTTCGGCGGGAGCGGGACCGGGGAGCTGTTTTTT
TRBV19	19	-	-	TRBJ1-5	CASSIAGRGTIWGNQPQHF	TGTGCCAGTAGTATAGCGGGCAGGGGTACGATATGGGGGAATCAGCCCCAGCATTTT